The entry below gives a single T cell receptor (beta chain) sequence along with its context. Method: immunoSEQ multiplex PCR; TCRdb's copy keeps in-frame clones and lacks some. The sample consists of under 150,000 clones, more than 85% of them appearing once. This sample was taken from a study of control samples from healthy donors and cancer patients. CDR3 length: 16 amino acids. The germline V and J ends were trimmed by 0 bases and 0 bases, with 11 bases remaining between them. Per the germline V gene, CDR1 is MNHEY and CDR2 is SVGAGI. This TCR was sampled from a man between 45 and 60 years old with head and neck cancer. Sequenced input: PBMCs. The chain joins TRBV6-5 to TRBJ1-2; D is unclear. In DNA, the CDR3 is TGTGCCAGCAGTTACTCTATCCAGCAAGCTAACTATGGCTACACCTTC. It encodes CASSYSIQQANYGYTF.